Only a few counts were recorded for the clone carrying this TCR beta chain. The target antigen is unknown. The data were taken from a study of tumor-infiltrating lymphocytes in primary liver carcinoma. Study-wide context: Enrolled patients were male and female, aged 30 to 69 years. Productive TCRbeta read yields ran from roughly 3.9 to 6.8 million per sample and were similar between tissues. Study observations and caveats: Unsorted bulk sampling ruled out any CD4+ versus CD8+ repertoire comparison.

Reverse transcription of roughly 0.45 ug total RNA with a constant-region primer produced TCR beta cDNA. Slightly modified ARM-PCR served as the procedure for the TCR beta libraries. These libraries came from three rounds of nested multiplex PCR. Forward primers for TRBV1-TRBV30 and a C-beta reverse primer served the first two PCR rounds, at around 11 cycles each. TCRdb re-analysed the multiplex PCR reads in MiXCR, keeping a single row per CDR3 protein. The table lists roughly 180,000 distinct CDR3 sequences, over 45% of them singletons. They got blood RNA out of unsorted whole blood and also pulled out germline DNA. CDR1 and CDR2 from the germline V gene are SGHDT and YYEEEE. Trimming left V 5 bases short and J 2 bases short, with 10 bases between. The CDR3 totals 13 residues.

This receptor was identified in a man aged 35 to 55 with primary liver carcinoma and hepatitis B virus infection. The chain joins TRBV5-6 to TRBJ1-1; the D is unclear. Source material: peripheral blood. Here the CDR3 reads CASRFDGNTEAFF. As DNA, the CDR3 is TGTGCCAGCAGATTCGACGGTAACACTGAAGCTTTCTTT.